This T cell receptor (beta chain) was documented in a study of blood T cell repertoires in COVID-19. Study in general: Whether acute or convalescent, the COVID-19 samples came from the United States, Italy and Spain.

Authors' methods: Cell counts per sample came from amplifying reference gene primers. TCRdb keeps only in-frame clones here, not all; method: immunoSEQ multiplex PCR. The V and J calls and clone size were taken over from that table, and D and trimming were inferred from the DNA. The profile covers about 100,000 clones, with roughly nine tenths appearing a single time and about 1.9% taken by the ten largest. Germline V lookup: CDR1 KGHDR, CDR2 SFDVKD. J gave up 1 base and V 4 bases, and 3 bases lay outside the gene matches. This CDR3 has 17 residues. The source material was peripheral blood. This TCR was sampled from a man aged 50-60 years with active COVID-19. The chain is built from TRBV24-1 and TRBJ2-1, with 13 bases matching TRBD2. The CDR3 protein is CATSESGLAGSYNEQFF. The CDR3 DNA reads as TGTGCCACCAGTGAATCGGGACTAGCGGGATCCTACAATGAGCAGTTCTTC.